The 29 T cell receptor beta chains listed next were all sequenced from one sample in a study of cytomegalovirus exposure and HLA in healthy donors. Primers for the PCR totalled 60 Vbeta and 13 Jbeta. Only in-frame clones appear in the TCRdb table, and some are missing; sequencing was by immunoSEQ multiplex PCR. The sample holds a few hundred thousand clones, 70% to 85% seen once. Sequenced material: PBMCs. The receptors stem from a girl aged 2-10 years in good health and CMV-seronegative.

The rearrangement uses TRBV6-5 and TRBJ1-5, with TRBD1 matching 7 bases. The CDR3 runs 14 residues. CDR1 is MNHEY and CDR2 is SVGAGI in the germline V gene. With 6 bases clipped from V and 0 bases from J, the junction kept 2 bases outside the gene matches. CDR3 coding DNA: TGTGCCAGCAGCCGGGACAGTAGCAATCAGCCCCAGCATTTT. Translation gives CASSRDSSNQPQHF.

This chain links TRBV30 with TRBJ2-7; 14 bases are shared with TRBD2. Germline V gives CDR1 GTSNPN, CDR2 SVGIG (reference sequence). The CDR3 sequence is 14 residues long. The V and J ends lost 3 bases and 6 bases, in that order; junction bases with no gene match: 4. The CDR3 region is CAWSLGLAGVEQYF. The CDR3 DNA is TGTGCCTGGAGCCTGGGACTAGCGGGAGTCGAGCAGTACTTC.

The rearrangement links TRBV29-1 to TRBJ2-3; TRBD2 might be the D (7 bases). Germline V gene sequence: CDR1 SQVTM, CDR2 ANQGSEA. V was clipped by 3 bases and J by 0 bases, with 10 bases between them. The CDR3 contains 14 residues. The CDR3, as DNA: TGCAGCGTTGACCGGGGGGCTAGCACAGATACGCAGTATTTT. Translated: CSVDRGASTDTQYF.

The rearrangement uses TRBV6-1 and TRBJ1-1; D is uncertain. The CDR3 contains 12 residues. V was cut by 2 bases and J by 11 bases, with 12 bases left in between. Germline CDR1 MNHNS, CDR2 SASEGT. The CDR3 DNA reads TGTGCCAGCAGTGAACTTACAGTCCGGGCTTTCTTT. Amino acids: CASSELTVRAFF.

This clone occurred a few times. This chain links TRBV7-9 with TRBJ2-7; 9 bases agree with TRBD1. Germline CDR1 is SEHNR and CDR2 is FQNEAQ (reference sequence). The trim removed 4 bases at V and 3 bases at J, leaving 7 bases unmatched. This CDR3 has 15 amino acids. CDR3 DNA: TGTGCCAGCAGCTCCCGGGACAGGGAAATCTACGAGCAGTACTTC. Encoded protein: CASSSRDREIYEQYF.

The rearrangement links TRBV5-1 to TRBJ2-2; 7 nucleotides line up with TRBD1. Trimming cost V 2 bases and J 5 bases; bases outside gene matches: 6. CDR1 and CDR2 (germline): SGHRS, YFSETQ. The CDR3 is made up of 15 amino acids. The CDR3 DNA is TGCGCCAGCAGCTTCGACAGGGTAGGGACCGGGGAGCTGTTTTTT. The encoded protein is CASSFDRVGTGELFF.

This sequence joins TRBV2 and TRBJ2-5, with D tentatively TRBD2 (6 bases). CDR1 and CDR2 (germline): SNHLY, FYNNEI. V was trimmed by 3 bases and J by 5 bases, leaving 13 bases between them. This CDR3 contains 14 residues. The CDR3 region is CASSEGLLGETQYF. The CDR3 DNA reads TGTGCCAGCAGTGAGGGACTTTTAGGGGAGACCCAGTACTTC. The complete variable domain, with remaining parts taken from reference TRBV2 and TRBJ2-5, reads EPEVTQTPSHQVTQMGQEVILRCVPISNHLYFYWYRQILGQKVEFLVSFYNNEISEKSEIFDDQFSVERPDGSNFTLKIRSTKLEDSAMYFCASSEGLLGETQYFGPGTRLLVL.

This clone appeared a single time. The chain links TRBV7-2 to TRBJ2-7; D possibly corresponds to TRBD2 (5 bases). The CDR3 loop spans 14 amino acids. The V gene lost 0 bases and the J gene lost 4 bases, with 10 bases spanning the gap. CDR1 and CDR2 (germline): SGHTA, FQGNSA. The chain's CDR3 is CASSLAHQRYEQYF. In DNA, the CDR3 is TGTGCCAGCAGCTTAGCTCACCAGCGGTACGAGCAGTACTTC. Supplemented by reference TRBV7-2 and TRBJ2-7, the full variable domain reads GAGVSQSPSNKVTEKGKDVELRCDPISGHTALYWYRQSLGQGLEFLIYFQGNSAPDKSGLPSDRFSAERTGGSVSTLTIQRTQQEDSAVYLCASSLAHQRYEQYFGPGTRLTVT.

The rearrangement uses TRBV5-6 and TRBJ2-1; 9 nucleotides agree with TRBD1. This CDR3 has 14 amino acids. Germline CDR1 SGHDT, CDR2 YYEEEE. Losses at the gene ends were 3 bases for V and 6 bases for J; bases not matched to a gene: 4. This CDR3 reads CASSWTGEFNEQFF. The CDR3 DNA is TGTGCCAGCAGCTGGACAGGGGAATTCAATGAGCAGTTCTTC. The full variable domain, with the rest looked up from reference TRBV5-6 and TRBJ2-1, is DAGVTQSPTHLIKTRGQQVTLRCSPKSGHDTVSWYQQALGQGPQFIFQYYEEEERQRGNFPDRFSGHQFPNYSSELNVNALLLGDSALYLCASSWTGEFNEQFFGPGTRLTVL.

The CDR3 here is CASSQFLAENTGELFF. CDR3 DNA: TGCGCCAGCAGCCAGTTTCTAGCTGAGAACACCGGGGAGCTGTTTTTT. V usage is TRBV4-1 and J usage is TRBJ2-2; D is possibly TRBD2 (5 bases). V lost 3 bases and J 1 base, leaving 12 bases between the germline ends. Germline assignment: CDR1 MGHRA and CDR2 YSYEKL. The CDR3 is made up of 16 amino acids.

This clone occurred a few times. The gene calls are TRBV19 and TRBJ2-2; TRBD1 matches 7 bases. The germline V gene has CDR1 LNHDA and CDR2 SQIVND (reference sequence). The CDR3 length is 14 residues. With V trimmed by 11 bases and J by 4 bases, 10 bases remained unmatched. Here the CDR3 DNA reads TGTGCCCCTTGGGGGACAGTTATCACCGGGGAGCTGTTTTTT. Residues: CAPWGTVITGELFF.

The chain carries TRBV27 and TRBJ2-1, with 10 nucleotides matching TRBD1. CDR1 and CDR2 from the germline V gene are MNHEY and SMNVEV (reference sequence). Trimming took 1 base from V and 4 from J; bases not matched to a gene: 1. The CDR3 consists of 15 residues. The CDR3, as DNA: TGTGCCAGCAGTTTATGGGGACAGGGGTACAATGAGCAGTTCTTC. Its protein product is CASSLWGQGYNEQFF.

This sequence joins TRBV5-4 and TRBJ1-3; D remains unclear. The CDR3 spans 15 residues. V lost 4 bases to trimming and J lost 0 bases, with 11 bases between them. CDR1 is SGHNT, CDR2 YYREEE, per germline (reference sequence). The CDR3 sequence is CASSKLQTSGNTIYF. In nucleotides, the CDR3 is TGTGCCAGCAGCAAATTACAGACCTCTGGAAACACCATATATTTT.

This chain connects TRBV5-6 to TRBJ2-4; possible D gene TRBD2, 6 bases. The CDR3 has 13 amino acids. Germline values: CDR1 SGHDT, CDR2 YYEEEE. The V end lost 5 bases, the J end lost 6 bases, and 12 bases lay between the germline ends. CDR3 amino acids: CASSRRVRNIQYF. CDR3 DNA sequence: TGTGCCAGCAGTAGGAGGGTACGAAACATTCAGTACTTC.

There are a few counts of this clone. The chain is built from TRBV7-9 and TRBJ2-5, with 8 nucleotides matching TRBD2. From germline, CDR1 is SEHNR and CDR2 FQNEAQ (reference sequence). J was trimmed by 3 bases and V by 1 base; bases with no gene match: 7. This CDR3 comprises 16 residues. The CDR3 DNA is TGTGCCAGCAGCTTAGGGGGACTAGTCAGGGAAGAGACCCAGTACTTC. This sequence encodes CASSLGGLVREETQYF.

A few counts support this clone. The chain couples TRBV7-9 to TRBJ2-2; 13 bases match TRBD2. The CDR3 length is 19 residues. Unmatched junction bases numbered 15, after V lost 5 bases and J lost 6 bases. Germline V gene lookup returns CDR1 SEHNR and CDR2 FQNEAQ (reference sequence). The CDR3 loop reads CASSPTTTSGGPRSGELFF. DNA for the CDR3: TGTGCCAGCAGCCCCACAACGACTAGCGGGGGGCCCAGGTCCGGGGAGCTGTTTTTT.

The chain employs TRBV6-4 and TRBJ2-1; 12 bases line up with TRBD2. Germline lookup yields CDR1 MRHNA and CDR2 SNTAGT. V lost 0 bases, J lost 9 bases, and 6 bases stayed unmatched. The CDR3 spans 16 residues. The CDR3 DNA reads TGTGCCAGCAGTGACTCCCCTAGCGGGGGGGCCCCTGAGCAGTTCTTC. Translated: CASSDSPSGGAPEQFF.

The chain joins TRBV5-6 to TRBJ2-7; D is possibly TRBD1 (6 bases). CDR1 and CDR2 from the germline V gene are SGHDT and YYEEEE. V dropped 4 bases and J dropped 0 bases, with 14 bases sitting between them. The CDR3 is made up of 15 amino acids. The CDR3: CASSGWTVSSYEQYF. In nucleotides, the CDR3 is TGTGCCAGCAGCGGGTGGACAGTTAGCTCCTACGAGCAGTACTTC.

This chain uses TRBV4-1 with TRBJ1-2; TRBD1 agrees at 9 bases. CDR1 and CDR2 (germline): MGHRA, YSYEKL. Trimming took 0 bases from V and 0 from J; bases not matched to a gene: 8. The CDR3 has 18 amino acids. CDR3 DNA sequence: TGCGCCAGCAGCCAAGATCGGGGACAGGGAATCGCTAACTATGGCTACACCTTC. Its protein product is CASSQDRGQGIANYGYTF.

The chain has TRBV6-1 and TRBJ2-1; 8 bases agree with TRBD1. This CDR3 spans 15 amino acids. The V gene's germline CDR1 is MNHNS and CDR2 SASEGT. J gave up 7 bases and V 2 bases, and 7 bases lay outside the gene matches. CDR3 DNA: TGTGCCAGCAGTGAAATGGGACAGGTGCGGAATGAGCAGTTCTTC. Translating it yields CASSEMGQVRNEQFF.

This sequence joins TRBV5-5 and TRBJ2-7; D gene ambiguous. Trimming cost V 1 base and J 5 bases, with 10 bases left between them. Germline assignment: CDR1 SGHKS and CDR2 YYEKEE (reference sequence). The length of the CDR3 is 13 residues. The CDR3 loop reads CASSLFSKDEQYF. The CDR3 DNA sequence: TGTGCCAGCAGCTTGTTTAGTAAAGACGAGCAGTACTTC.

The chain is built from TRBV10-3 and TRBJ2-1; 7 nucleotides align to TRBD2. J lost 8 bases, V lost 5 bases, and 12 bases had no gene match. CDR3 length equals 15 residues. Germline assignment: CDR1 ENHRY and CDR2 SYGVKD. CDR3 sequence: CAISLGVAGVYEQFF. In DNA form, the CDR3 reads TGTGCCATCAGTCTTGGGGTAGCGGGCGTTTATGAGCAGTTCTTC.

This clone was seen just once. The gene calls are TRBV5-4 and TRBJ2-7, with 8 positions matching TRBD1. CDR1 is SGHNT and CDR2 is YYREEE in the germline V gene (reference sequence). The CDR3 covers 13 residues. Trimming removed 1 base from V and 7 bases from J; junction bases left unmatched: 4. CDR3 bases: TGTGCCAGCAGCTTGCAGGGGGCGCATGAGCAGTACTTC. Its translation is CASSLQGAHEQYF.

This chain links TRBV4-2 with TRBJ2-7, with 8 bases lining up with TRBD2. The CDR3 is made up of 14 amino acids. The junction had 8 bases not matched to a gene; V was cut back by 3 bases and J by 7 bases. The germline CDR1 and CDR2 sequences are LGHNA and YNFKEQ. The CDR3 loop reads CASSQSSGIGEQYF. In DNA form, the CDR3 reads TGTGCCAGCAGCCAGAGTAGCGGGATTGGGGAGCAGTACTTC.

V is TRBV5-1 and J is TRBJ2-7, with D tentatively TRBD2 (5 bases). The length of the CDR3 is 15 residues. The germline CDR1 and CDR2 sequences are SGHRS and YFSETQ. With 5 bases removed from V and 5 bases from J, the gap between germline ends came to 20 bases. For the CDR3, the DNA is TGCGCCAGCAGAGAGATCGGGATTCTCCCCGACGAGCAGTACTTC. It encodes CASREIGILPDEQYF.

This chain links TRBV27 with TRBJ2-1; perhaps TRBD2 as D (5 bases). The length of the CDR3 is 17 residues. Germline assignment: CDR1 MNHEY and CDR2 SMNVEV (reference sequence). Trimming pared 3 bases from V and 0 bases from J, leaving 15 bases between. The CDR3 DNA follows: TGTGCCAGCAGTTTTTTCTTCCGGGAAAGCTCCTACAATGAGCAGTTCTTC. Translating gives CASSFFFRESSYNEQFF.

The chain combines TRBV5-4 with TRBJ1-1, with unresolved D. The CDR3 extends over 15 amino acids. The germline gives CDR1 SGHNT, CDR2 YYREEE (reference sequence). V gave up 3 bases and J gave up 4 bases, with 16 bases separating them. The CDR3: CASSSPPGEGTEAFF. In DNA form, the CDR3 reads TGTGCCAGCAGCTCCCCCCCAGGCGAGGGCACTGAAGCTTTCTTT.

This chain uses TRBV18 with TRBJ1-3; D is unresolved. The CDR3 spans 15 residues. The V and J ends lost 0 bases and 0 bases respectively, with 6 bases between them. Germline V gene data show CDR1 as KGHSH and CDR2 as LQKENI. The CDR3 spells CASSPPSLSGNTIYF. The DNA of the CDR3 is TGTGCCAGCTCACCACCGTCCCTCTCTGGAAACACCATATATTTT.

The chain links TRBV5-4 to TRBJ1-1; D may be TRBD1 (5 bases). Trimming stripped 7 bases from V and 4 bases from J, with 14 bases between. The V gene's germline CDR1 is SGHNT and CDR2 YYREEE (reference sequence). The CDR3 contains 13 residues. The CDR3 nucleotides are TGTGCCAGCGGCCAGGGATGGGTCACTGAAGCTTTCTTT. Translation gives CASGQGWVTEAFF.